The clone carrying this T cell receptor beta chain has a count of ten or more. What it binds is unknown. The PBMCs used were ones drawn from 8 to 10 ml of fresh peripheral blood. This CDR3 has 15 residues. Germline V gives CDR1 LGHDT, CDR2 YNNKEL (reference sequence). V was trimmed by 6 bases and J by 0 bases, leaving 9 bases between them. RNA served as the template for amplifying TCR beta CDR3 regions. An initial RT-PCR round employing HTBI primers preceded a second-round multiplex PCR. TCRdb reprocessed the multiplex PCR reads with MiXCR, giving one entry per CDR3 protein. This table has about 400,000 distinct CDR3 sequences, around 16% appearing once. The data were taken from a study of Graves' ophthalmopathy and Graves' hyperthyroidism. Study-wide points: It was with about 71% sensitivity and around 72% specificity that the model predicted ophthalmopathy progression. Built on 13 signatures, a model told ophthalmopathy apart from stable hyperthyroidism with about 85% sensitivity and around 80% specificity. Among thyroid clonotypes expanded above 0.001 frequency, most also appeared in blood.

The J gene is TRBJ2-6, the V gene TRBV3-1; no clear D. Material for sequencing was peripheral blood. The receptor's source is a woman between 18 and 29 years old with Graves' ophthalmopathy. In DNA form, the CDR3 reads TGTGCCAGCAGACGGACCGACTCTGGGGCCAACGTCCTGACTTTC. Translation gives CASRRTDSGANVLTF. The variable domain in full, completed from reference TRBV3-1 and TRBJ2-6, reads DTAVSQTPKYLVTQMGNDKSIKCEQNLGHDTMYWYKQDSKKFLKIMFSYNNKELIINETVPNRFSPKSPDKAHLNLHINSLELGDSAVYFCASRRTDSGANVLTFGAGSRLTVL.